This T cell receptor beta chain is from a study of shared clonotypes between healthy human individuals. Study details: The donor pool was made up of two women and a few men aged 18 to 49. The study's findings and limits: Compared with memory subsets, naive subsets generally had larger estimated richness.

Across several immunoSEQ plates, the genomic DNA of each subset was split evenly. TCRdb's table, derived via immunoSEQ multiplex PCR, lists solely in-frame clones and lacks some. The sample has around 1.5 million clones; 98% are singletons. As to this clone: Its antigen is unidentified.

Donation came from healthy HIV-negative adults that had no recent acute infections or vaccinations. Germline loops: CDR1 SNHLY, CDR2 FYNNEI. The CDR3 contains 15 residues. Trimming stripped 6 bases from V and 2 bases from J, with 14 bases between. The clonotype comes from a man aged 30 to 45 in good health. The sequenced sample consisted of naive CD4+ T cells sorted from blood. Indicated subset: CD45RA+ positively selected. The chain uses TRBV2 and TRBJ1-5; no clear D gene. Written as DNA, the CDR3 is TGTGCCAGCAGGGGCTGGGGTAAAGGCAATCAGCCCCAGCATTTT. It codes for CASRGWGKGNQPQHF.